This T cell receptor (beta chain) is drawn from a study of Ad26.COV2.S vaccination and SARS-CoV-2 variants. Study summary: Dosing was one shot or two shots 56 days apart.

Treatment defined: around 19 received Ad26.COV2.S at low or high dose, single or two shots; roughly five received placebo; per-sample allocation not given. Day 63 after the first injection of vaccine or placebo was the sampling time. Expression of Wuhan-strain SARS-CoV-2 spike came from the Ad26 vector that formed the vaccine. Germline V CDR1 and CDR2: MNHEY, SVGAGI. The CDR3 has 16 residues. V shed 4 bases and J shed 0 bases, with 16 bases lying between them. Assay used: immunoSEQ multiplex PCR; TCRdb lists only in-frame clones, some missing. The sample shows 350,000 to 500,000 clones, 88% of them seen only once.

This receptor was taken from a person aged 18 to 59 who received the Ad26.COV2.S COVID-19 vaccine or a placebo. The sequencing used peripheral blood, collected in a trial of Ad26.COV2.S vaccine versus placebo. This chain joins TRBV6-5 and TRBJ2-7; maybe TRBD2 (5 bases). In DNA form, the CDR3 reads TGTGCCAGCAGTTCACCGACAAGAGGGAGCTCCTACGAGCAGTACTTC. Residues: CASSSPTRGSSYEQYF.